These 20 T cell receptor beta chains were sequenced from one sample in a study of T cell repertoires in cytomegalovirus infection. TCRdb re-analysed the reads in MiXCR, keeping a single row per CDR3 protein. The repertoire holds approximately 110,000 distinct CDR3 sequences, with under 30% as singletons. Which antigens these TCRs recognize remains unknown. Sequences were derived from CD8+ T cells from cultured PBMCs, sampled from culture after CMV antigen stimulation. The receptors originated from a human donor in good health (CMV status not recorded). Some clones in this sample may be carry-over from other donors' samples.

At least ten counts were recorded for this clonotype. The chain has TRBV11-2 and TRBJ2-3, with D tentatively TRBD2 (5 bases). CDR1 is SGHAT, CDR2 FQNNGV, per germline. V lost 1 base and J 0 bases, leaving 11 bases between the germline ends. This CDR3 contains 16 residues. The DNA for the CDR3 is TGTGCCAGCAGCTTAGGAGCGGTGCCCAGCACAGATACGCAGTATTTT. Amino acids: CASSLGAVPSTDTQYF.

The sample holds many counts of this clonotype. The chain carries TRBV28 and TRBJ1-2, with TRBD1 identical over 7 bases. CDR3 length equals 14 residues. The J segment lost 3 bases and the V segment lost 2 bases, leaving 3 bases of the junction unmatched. CDR1 is MDHEN and CDR2 is SYDVKM in the germline V gene. CDR3 bases: TGTGCCAGCAGTTTAAGCAGGGGGGACTATGGCTACACCTTC. This translates into CASSLSRGDYGYTF.

CDR3 protein: CASSQGDSGGYTF. CDR3 bases: TGTGCCAGCAGCCAAGGGGACAGCGGCGGCTACACCTTC. J is TRBJ1-2 and V is TRBV3-1; 7 bases map to TRBD1. V shed 1 base, J shed 8 bases, and the junction held 4 bases outside the gene matches. Germline-derived CDR1 and CDR2 are LGHDT and YNNKEL (reference sequence). The length of the CDR3 is 13 residues.

This clonotype was found a few times. This sequence joins TRBV27 and TRBJ1-4; possibly TRBD1 for D (6 bases). The CDR3 sequence is 12 residues long. Per the germline V gene, CDR1 is MNHEY and CDR2 is SMNVEV (reference sequence). Trimming removed 7 bases at V and 8 bases at J, with 11 bases between. DNA for the CDR3: TGTGCCAGCACTCAAGGGGGAGAAAAACTGTTTTTT. Residues: CASTQGGEKLFF.

This clonotype appeared many times. The genes are TRBV6-1 and TRBJ2-6; possibly TRBD1 for D (6 bases). The V end lost 6 bases, the J end lost 0 bases, and 12 bases lay between the germline ends. Germline lookup yields CDR1 MNHNS and CDR2 SASEGT. The CDR3 covers 16 residues. The CDR3 loop reads CASRQGASSGANVLTF. The CDR3 bases are TGTGCCAGCAGACAGGGCGCTAGCTCTGGGGCCAACGTCCTGACTTTC.

In its sample, this clonotype was seen a few times. The rearrangement uses TRBV7-9 and TRBJ2-5; 13 bases are a match to TRBD2. V lost 5 bases and J lost 1; bases outside the gene matches: 7. Per the germline V gene, CDR1 is SEHNR and CDR2 is FQNEAQ (reference sequence). The CDR3 runs 17 residues. DNA of the CDR3: TGTGCCAGCAGCCCCGGACTAGCGGGGGAACTCCAAGAGACCCAGTACTTC. Protein product: CASSPGLAGELQETQYF.

CDR3 sequence: CSALGLAGGEQFF. DNA of the CDR3: TGCAGTGCTCTTGGACTAGCGGGCGGTGAGCAGTTCTTC. V and J are TRBV20-1 and TRBJ2-1, with TRBD2 matching over 11 bases. V shed 5 bases and J 9 bases; nucleotides not matched to a gene: 6. CDR3 length equals 13 residues. Germline V gene lookup returns CDR1 DFQATT and CDR2 SNEGSKA (reference sequence).

This clonotype occurred a few times. The chain recombines TRBV6-5 with TRBJ2-5; 9 nucleotides align to TRBD1. The V segment lost 6 bases and the J segment 5 bases; nucleotides outside the gene matches: 13. Germline CDR1 is MNHEY and CDR2 is SVGAGI. This CDR3 has 16 amino acids. CDR3 DNA: TGTGCCAGCAGCCCTCTACAGGGGGCGAGCTCCGAGACCCAGTACTTC. This gives the protein CASSPLQGASSETQYF.

This chain connects TRBV7-2 to TRBJ2-1; TRBD1 matches 9 bases. Germline lookup yields CDR1 SGHTA and CDR2 FQGNSA. There are 15 residues in the CDR3. The trim removed 5 bases at V and 8 bases at J, leaving 10 bases unmatched. The CDR3 DNA reads as TGTGCCAGCAGCCTTACCGGGACAGGGATCTATGAGCAGTTCTTC. Encoded protein: CASSLTGTGIYEQFF.

This clonotype turned up a few times. V gene TRBV20-1 combines with J gene TRBJ1-5; 7 nucleotides match TRBD1. Trimming at V came to 6 bases and at J to 6 bases, leaving 5 bases not matched to a gene. The CDR3 is 12 residues long. Germline assignment: CDR1 DFQATT and CDR2 SNEGSKA (reference sequence). CDR3 DNA sequence: TGCAGTGCAACAGGGGTTGGTCAGCCCCAGCATTTT. Protein: CSATGVGQPQHF.

The chain is built from TRBV7-6 and TRBJ1-5, with D uncertain. V was shortened by 1 base and J by 1 base, with 11 bases between the two germline ends. The CDR3 sequence is 16 residues long. Germline loops: CDR1 SGHVS, CDR2 FNYEAQ. The CDR3 is CASSLGTLGSNQPQHF. Here the CDR3 DNA reads TGTGCCAGCAGCTTAGGGACTTTAGGCAGCAATCAGCCCCAGCATTTT.

This clonotype came up a few times. CDR3 region: CSASHFSSGGIDTQYF. The CDR3 nucleotides read TGCAGTGCTAGCCATTTTTCTAGCGGGGGGATAGATACGCAGTATTTT. The J gene is TRBJ2-3, the V gene TRBV20-1; 11 bases map to TRBD2. V shed 3 bases, J shed 5 bases, and the junction held 10 bases outside the gene matches. In germline, CDR1 is DFQATT, CDR2 SNEGSKA (reference sequence). The length of the CDR3 is 16 residues.

Only a few counts were recorded for this clonotype. Here the CDR3 DNA reads TGTGCCAGCAGCTTGGGAGCGGGGGGCGGAGATACGCAGTATTTT. This encodes CASSLGAGGGDTQYF. The chain couples TRBV5-6 to TRBJ2-3, with 9 bases identical to TRBD2. From germline, CDR1 is SGHDT and CDR2 YYEEEE. The CDR3 consists of 15 residues. J gave up 5 bases and V 0 bases, and 4 bases lay outside the gene matches.

V usage is TRBV27 and J usage is TRBJ2-1; D remains ambiguous. The germline V and J ends were trimmed by 3 bases and 1 base, with 13 bases remaining between them. CDR3 size: 16 residues. Germline values: CDR1 MNHEY, CDR2 SMNVEV (reference sequence). CDR3 DNA: TGTGCCAGCAGTTTGAGAGGCCCTGGATCCTACAATGAGCAGTTCTTC. Protein sequence: CASSLRGPGSYNEQFF.

The chain employs TRBV7-9 and TRBJ2-5; TRBD1 aligns across 9 bases. V shed 5 bases, J shed 4 bases, and the junction held 11 bases outside the gene matches. The CDR3 has 16 residues. Germline values: CDR1 SEHNR, CDR2 FQNEAQ (reference sequence). CDR3 loop: CASSDARDRVRETQYF. The CDR3 DNA is TGTGCCAGCAGCGACGCTCGGGACAGGGTACGAGAGACCCAGTACTTC.

The sample holds many counts of this clonotype. The chain uses TRBV7-6 and TRBJ2-3; D is unresolved. The V gene's germline CDR1 is SGHVS and CDR2 FNYEAQ. The length of the CDR3 is 12 residues. V was trimmed by 1 base and J by 5 bases, leaving 4 bases between them. CDR3 DNA: TGTGCCAGCAGCTTAGATGTAGATACGCAGTATTTT. Its translation is CASSLDVDTQYF.

This chain connects TRBV6-5 to TRBJ1-1; D unresolved. The germline V gene has CDR1 MNHEY and CDR2 SVGAGI. There are 15 residues in the CDR3. Trimming removed 0 bases from V and 0 bases from J, with 8 bases in between. For the CDR3, the DNA is TGTGCCAGCAGTTACTCGAACGGGTTGAACACTGAAGCTTTCTTT. Residues: CASSYSNGLNTEAFF.

This clonotype was detected a few times. J is TRBJ1-2 and V is TRBV27, with 7 positions matching TRBD1. V dropped 8 bases and J dropped 4; count of bases not matched to a gene: 10. The CDR3 runs to 14 residues. Germline values: CDR1 MNHEY, CDR2 SMNVEV (reference sequence). DNA of the CDR3: TGTGCCAGCTCCCCTGGGGGACAGAGCTATGGCTACACCTTC. Translated: CASSPGGQSYGYTF.

This clonotype was counted only a few times. The CDR3 here is CASSRQTNQPQHF. CDR3 sequence (DNA): TGTGCCAGCAGCCGACAGACCAATCAGCCCCAGCATTTT. The rearrangement joins TRBV7-8 to TRBJ1-5, with a tentative D call TRBD1 (5 bases). The CDR3 loop spans 13 amino acids. Trimming shortened V by 5 bases and J by 3 bases, and 8 bases separated the two germline ends. CDR1 and CDR2 from the germline V gene are SGHVS and FQNEAQ.

V gene TRBV4-1 combines with J gene TRBJ1-6; 7 bases map to TRBD1. CDR1 and CDR2 (germline): MGHRA, YSYEKL. This CDR3 has 15 amino acids. Trimming cost V 4 bases and J 8 bases; bases outside gene matches: 8. CDR3 sequence: CASSPSGGFDSPLHF. The CDR3, as DNA: TGCGCCAGCAGCCCTTCAGGGGGGTTCGATTCACCCCTCCACTTT.